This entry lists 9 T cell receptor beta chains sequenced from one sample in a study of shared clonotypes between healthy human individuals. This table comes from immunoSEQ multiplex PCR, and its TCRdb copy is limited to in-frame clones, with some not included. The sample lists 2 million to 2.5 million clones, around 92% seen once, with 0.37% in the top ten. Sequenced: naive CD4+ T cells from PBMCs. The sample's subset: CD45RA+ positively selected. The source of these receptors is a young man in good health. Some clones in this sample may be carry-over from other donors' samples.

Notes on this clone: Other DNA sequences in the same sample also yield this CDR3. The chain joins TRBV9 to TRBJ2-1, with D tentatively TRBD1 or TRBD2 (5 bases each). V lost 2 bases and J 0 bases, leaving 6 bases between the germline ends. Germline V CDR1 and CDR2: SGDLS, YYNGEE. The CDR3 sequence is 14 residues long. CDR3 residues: CASSVGDSYNEQFF. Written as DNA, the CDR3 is TGTGCCAGCAGCGTGGGGGACTCCTACAATGAGCAGTTCTTC.

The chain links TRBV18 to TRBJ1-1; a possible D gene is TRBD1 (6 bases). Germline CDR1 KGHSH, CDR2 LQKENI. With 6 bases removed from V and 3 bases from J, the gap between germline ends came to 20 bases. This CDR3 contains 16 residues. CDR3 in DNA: TGTGCCAGCTCGCCAAGTCAGGGGACGGTTGACACTGAAGCTTTCTTT. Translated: CASSPSQGTVDTEAFF.

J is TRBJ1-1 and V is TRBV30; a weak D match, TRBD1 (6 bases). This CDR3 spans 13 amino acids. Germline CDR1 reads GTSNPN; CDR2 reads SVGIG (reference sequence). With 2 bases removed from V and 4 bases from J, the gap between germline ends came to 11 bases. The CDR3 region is CAWSRGQTTEAFF. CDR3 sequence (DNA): TGTGCCTGGAGTCGCGGACAGACCACTGAAGCTTTCTTT. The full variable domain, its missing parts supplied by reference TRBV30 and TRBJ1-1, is SQTIHQWPATLVQPVGSPLSLECTVEGTSNPNLYWYRQAAGRGLQLLFYSVGIGQISSEVPQNLSASRPQDRQFILSSKKLLLSDSGFYLCAWSRGQTTEAFFGQGTRLTVV.

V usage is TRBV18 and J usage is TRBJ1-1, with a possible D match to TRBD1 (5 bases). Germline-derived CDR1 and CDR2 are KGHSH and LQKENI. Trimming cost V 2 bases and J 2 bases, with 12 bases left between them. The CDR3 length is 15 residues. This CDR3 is CASSPSGGVNTEAFF. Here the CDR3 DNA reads TGTGCCAGCTCACCATCCGGGGGTGTTAACACTGAAGCTTTCTTT.

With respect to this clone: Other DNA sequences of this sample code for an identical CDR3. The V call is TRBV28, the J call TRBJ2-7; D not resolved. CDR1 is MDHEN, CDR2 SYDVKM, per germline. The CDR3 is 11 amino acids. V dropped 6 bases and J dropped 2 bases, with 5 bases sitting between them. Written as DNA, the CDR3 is TGTGCCAGCAGGAGAGCCTACGAGCAGTACTTC. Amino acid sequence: CASRRAYEQYF.

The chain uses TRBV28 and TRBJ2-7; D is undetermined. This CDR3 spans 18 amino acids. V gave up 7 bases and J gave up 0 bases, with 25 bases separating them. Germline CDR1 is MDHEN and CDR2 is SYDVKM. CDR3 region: CASNAPSLRTASSYEQYF. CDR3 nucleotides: TGTGCCAGCAACGCGCCCTCGCTAAGGACGGCGAGCTCCTACGAGCAGTACTTC.

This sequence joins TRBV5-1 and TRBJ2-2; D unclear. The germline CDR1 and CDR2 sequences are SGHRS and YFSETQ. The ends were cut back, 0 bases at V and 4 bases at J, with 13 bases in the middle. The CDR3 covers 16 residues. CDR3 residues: CASSLVLGSSTGELFF. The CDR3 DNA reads TGCGCCAGCAGCTTGGTTTTGGGCTCCTCCACCGGGGAGCTGTTTTTT.

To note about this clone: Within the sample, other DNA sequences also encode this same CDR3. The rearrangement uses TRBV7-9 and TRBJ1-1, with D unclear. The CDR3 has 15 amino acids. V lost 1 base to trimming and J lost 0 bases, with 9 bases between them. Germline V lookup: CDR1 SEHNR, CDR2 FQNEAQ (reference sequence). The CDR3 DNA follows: TGTGCCAGCAGCTTAGAAGGCACCATGAACACTGAAGCTTTCTTT. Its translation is CASSLEGTMNTEAFF.

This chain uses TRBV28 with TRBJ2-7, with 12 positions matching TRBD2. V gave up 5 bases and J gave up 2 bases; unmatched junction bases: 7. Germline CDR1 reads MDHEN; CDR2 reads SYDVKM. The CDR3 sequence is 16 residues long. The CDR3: CASSARLAGATYEQYF. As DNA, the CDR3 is TGTGCCAGCAGTGCGCGACTAGCGGGAGCTACCTACGAGCAGTACTTC.